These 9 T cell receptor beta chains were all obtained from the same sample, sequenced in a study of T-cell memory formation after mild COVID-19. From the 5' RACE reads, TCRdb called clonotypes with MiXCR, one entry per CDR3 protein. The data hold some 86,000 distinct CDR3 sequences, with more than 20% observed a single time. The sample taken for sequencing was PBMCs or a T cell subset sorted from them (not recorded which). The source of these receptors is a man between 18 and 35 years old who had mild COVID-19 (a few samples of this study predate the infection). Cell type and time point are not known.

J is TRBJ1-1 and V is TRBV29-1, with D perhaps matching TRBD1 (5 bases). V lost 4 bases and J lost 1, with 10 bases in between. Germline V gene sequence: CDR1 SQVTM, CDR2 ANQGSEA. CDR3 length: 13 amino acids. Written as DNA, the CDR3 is TGCAGCGTTGTTTTCAGGGAGAACACTGAAGCTTTCTTT. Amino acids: CSVVFRENTEAFF.

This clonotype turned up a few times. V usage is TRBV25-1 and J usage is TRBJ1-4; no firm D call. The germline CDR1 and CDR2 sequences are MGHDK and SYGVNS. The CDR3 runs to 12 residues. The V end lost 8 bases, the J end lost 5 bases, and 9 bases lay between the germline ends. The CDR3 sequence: CASRVANEKLFF. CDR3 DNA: TGTGCCAGCCGTGTTGCCAATGAAAAACTGTTTTTT.

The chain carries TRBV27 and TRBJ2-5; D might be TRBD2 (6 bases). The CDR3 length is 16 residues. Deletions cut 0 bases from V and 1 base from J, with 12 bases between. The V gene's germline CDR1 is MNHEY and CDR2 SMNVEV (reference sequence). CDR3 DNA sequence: TGTGCCAGCAGTTTATCGGGGGGACTCTTCCAAGAGACCCAGTACTTC. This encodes CASSLSGGLFQETQYF.

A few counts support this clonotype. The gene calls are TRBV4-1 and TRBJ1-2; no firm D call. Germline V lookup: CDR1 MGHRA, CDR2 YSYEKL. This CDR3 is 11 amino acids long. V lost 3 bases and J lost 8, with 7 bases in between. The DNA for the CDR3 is TGCGCCAGCAGCCAGAAGGGAGGCTACACCTTC. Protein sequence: CASSQKGGYTF.

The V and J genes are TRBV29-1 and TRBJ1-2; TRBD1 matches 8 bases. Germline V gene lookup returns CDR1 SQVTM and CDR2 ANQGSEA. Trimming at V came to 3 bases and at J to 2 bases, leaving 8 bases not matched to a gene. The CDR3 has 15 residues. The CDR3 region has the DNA TGCAGCGTTGACGGTTTGGACAGGGTGAACTATGGCTACACCTTC. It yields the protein CSVDGLDRVNYGYTF.

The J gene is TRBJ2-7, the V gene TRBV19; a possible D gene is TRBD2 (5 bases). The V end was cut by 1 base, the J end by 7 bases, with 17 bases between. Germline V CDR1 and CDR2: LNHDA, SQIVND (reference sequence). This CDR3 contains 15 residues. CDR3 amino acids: CASSIGARATGEQYF. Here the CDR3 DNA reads TGTGCCAGTAGTATAGGGGCGAGAGCGACGGGAGAGCAGTACTTC.

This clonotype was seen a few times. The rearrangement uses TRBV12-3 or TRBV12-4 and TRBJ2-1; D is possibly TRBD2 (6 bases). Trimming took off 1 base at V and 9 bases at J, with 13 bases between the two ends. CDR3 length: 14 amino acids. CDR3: CASSLEFREAEQFF. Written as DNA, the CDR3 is TGTGCCAGCAGTTTAGAGTTCAGGGAGGCTGAGCAGTTCTTC.

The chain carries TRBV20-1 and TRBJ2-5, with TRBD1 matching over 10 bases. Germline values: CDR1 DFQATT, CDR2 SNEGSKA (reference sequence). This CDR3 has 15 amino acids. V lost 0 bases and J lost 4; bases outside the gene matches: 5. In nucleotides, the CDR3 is TGCAGTGCTAGAGATGGGAGGACAGGGGGAGAGACCCAGTACTTC. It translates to CSARDGRTGGETQYF.

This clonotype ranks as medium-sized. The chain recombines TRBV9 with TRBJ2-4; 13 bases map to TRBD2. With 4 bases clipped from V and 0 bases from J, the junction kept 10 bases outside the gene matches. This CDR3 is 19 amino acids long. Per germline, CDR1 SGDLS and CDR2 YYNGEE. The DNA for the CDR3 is TGTGCCAGCAGCCCGACTAGCGGGGGGTCCCTCGTAGCCAAAAACATTCAGTACTTC. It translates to CASSPTSGGSLVAKNIQYF.